This T cell receptor (beta chain) is drawn from a study of T cell responses to AZD1222 COVID-19 vaccine. The CDR3 totals 10 residues. Germline-derived CDR1 and CDR2 are SNHLY and FYNNEI. Trimming cost V 7 bases and J 7 bases, with 7 bases left between them. Overall study results and limits: Repertoires in all cases were sampled only once the peak T cell response had passed. As reported, nearly half of all spike-specific TCRs target variant regions that are unmutated.

Worth noting for this clone: Its antigen is undetermined.

Clones were sequenced by immunoSEQ multiplex PCR, and TCRdb holds only the in-frame ones, with some missing. In the table there are 150,000 or so clones, roughly 90% of which are singletons. V and J are TRBV2 and TRBJ1-2; no reliable D call. The receptor was isolated from an adult in good health. Sequencing used peripheral blood, obtained on day 0 of MenACWY control vaccination. The CDR3 bases are TGTGCCAGCATCTGGAGTGGCTACACCTTC. Encoded protein: CASIWSGYTF.